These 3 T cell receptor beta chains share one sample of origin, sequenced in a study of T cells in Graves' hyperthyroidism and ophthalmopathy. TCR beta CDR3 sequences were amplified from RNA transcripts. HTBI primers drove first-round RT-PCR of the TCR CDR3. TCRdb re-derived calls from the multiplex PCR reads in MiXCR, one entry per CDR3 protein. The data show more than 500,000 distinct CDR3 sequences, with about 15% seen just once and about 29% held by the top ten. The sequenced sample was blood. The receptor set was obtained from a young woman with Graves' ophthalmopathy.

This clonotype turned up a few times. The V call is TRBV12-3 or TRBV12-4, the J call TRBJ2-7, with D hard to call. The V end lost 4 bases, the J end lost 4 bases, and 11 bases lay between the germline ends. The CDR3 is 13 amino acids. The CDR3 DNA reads TGTGCCAGCAGTTGGGGTCGTCGGTACGAGCAGTACTTC. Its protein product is CASSWGRRYEQYF.

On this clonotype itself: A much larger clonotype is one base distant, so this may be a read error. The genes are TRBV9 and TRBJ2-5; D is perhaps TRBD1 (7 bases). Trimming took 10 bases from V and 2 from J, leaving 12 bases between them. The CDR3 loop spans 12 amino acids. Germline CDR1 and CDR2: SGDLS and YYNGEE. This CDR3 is CAGGTEQETQYF. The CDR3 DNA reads TGTGCCGGCGGGACAGAACAAGAGACCCAGTACTTC.

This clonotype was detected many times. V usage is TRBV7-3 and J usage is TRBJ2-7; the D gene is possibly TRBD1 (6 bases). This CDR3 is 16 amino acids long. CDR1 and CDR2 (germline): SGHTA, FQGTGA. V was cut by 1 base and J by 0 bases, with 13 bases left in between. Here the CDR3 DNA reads TGTGCCAGCAGCTTAAGGGGCAGGGGCCCCTCCTACGAGCAGTACTTC. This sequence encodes CASSLRGRGPSYEQYF.